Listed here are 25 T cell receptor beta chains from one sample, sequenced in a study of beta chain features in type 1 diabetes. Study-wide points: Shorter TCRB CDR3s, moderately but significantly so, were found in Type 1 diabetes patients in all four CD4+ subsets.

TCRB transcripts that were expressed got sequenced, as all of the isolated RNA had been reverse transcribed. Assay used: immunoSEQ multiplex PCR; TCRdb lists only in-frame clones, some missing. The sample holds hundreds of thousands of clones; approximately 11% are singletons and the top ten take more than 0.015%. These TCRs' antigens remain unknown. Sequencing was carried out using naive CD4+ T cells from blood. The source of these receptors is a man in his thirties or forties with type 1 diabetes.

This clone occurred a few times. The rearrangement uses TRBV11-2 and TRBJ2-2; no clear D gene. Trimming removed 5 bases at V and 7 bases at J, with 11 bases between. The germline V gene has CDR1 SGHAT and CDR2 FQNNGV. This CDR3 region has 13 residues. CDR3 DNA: TGTGCCAGCAGCCCCCTTTCGGTCGGGGAGCTGTTTTTT. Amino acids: CASSPLSVGELFF.

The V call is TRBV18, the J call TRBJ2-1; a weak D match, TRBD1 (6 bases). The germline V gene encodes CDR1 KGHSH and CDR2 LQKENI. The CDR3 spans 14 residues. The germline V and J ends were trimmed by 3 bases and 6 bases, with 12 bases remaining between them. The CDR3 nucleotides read TGTGCCAGCTCACCGGCAGGGGTCCCCAATGAGCAGTTCTTC. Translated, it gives CASSPAGVPNEQFF. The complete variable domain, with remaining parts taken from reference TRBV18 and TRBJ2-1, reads NAGVMQNPRHLVRRRGQEARLRCSPMKGHSHVYWYRQLPEEGLKFMVYLQKENIIDESGMPKERFSAEFPKEGPSILRIQQVVRGDSAAYFCASSPAGVPNEQFFGPGTRLTVL.

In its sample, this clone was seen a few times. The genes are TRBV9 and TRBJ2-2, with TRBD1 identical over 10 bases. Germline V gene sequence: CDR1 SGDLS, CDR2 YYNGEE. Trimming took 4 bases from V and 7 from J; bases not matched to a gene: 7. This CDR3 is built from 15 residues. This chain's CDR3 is CASSIGTGVVGELFF. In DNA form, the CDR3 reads TGTGCCAGCAGCATCGGGACAGGGGTCGTCGGGGAGCTGTTTTTT.

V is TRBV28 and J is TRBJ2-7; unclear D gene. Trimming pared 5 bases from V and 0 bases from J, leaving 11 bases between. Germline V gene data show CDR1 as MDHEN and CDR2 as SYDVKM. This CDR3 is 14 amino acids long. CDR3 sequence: CASSPPGASYEQYF. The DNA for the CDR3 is TGTGCCAGCAGTCCCCCCGGTGCCTCCTACGAGCAGTACTTC.

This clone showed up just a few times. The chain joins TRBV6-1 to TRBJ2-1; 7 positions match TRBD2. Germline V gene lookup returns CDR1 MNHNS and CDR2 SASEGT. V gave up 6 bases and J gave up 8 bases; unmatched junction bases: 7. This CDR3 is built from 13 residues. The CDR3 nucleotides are TGTGCCAGCAGATGGACTAGAGGGTATGAGCAGTTCTTC. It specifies CASRWTRGYEQFF.

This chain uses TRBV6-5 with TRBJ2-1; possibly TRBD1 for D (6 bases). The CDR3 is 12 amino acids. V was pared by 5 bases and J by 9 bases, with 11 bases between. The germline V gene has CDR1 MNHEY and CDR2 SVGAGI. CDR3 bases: TGTGCCAGCAGTGGGACACACTCTGAGCAGTTCTTC. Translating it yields CASSGTHSEQFF.

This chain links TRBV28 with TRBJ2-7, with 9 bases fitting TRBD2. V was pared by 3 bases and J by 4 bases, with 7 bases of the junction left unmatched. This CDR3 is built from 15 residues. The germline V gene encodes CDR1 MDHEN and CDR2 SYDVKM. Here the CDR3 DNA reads TGTGCCAGCAGTTTGGCGACTAGCGGATTGTACGAGCAGTACTTC. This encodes CASSLATSGLYEQYF.

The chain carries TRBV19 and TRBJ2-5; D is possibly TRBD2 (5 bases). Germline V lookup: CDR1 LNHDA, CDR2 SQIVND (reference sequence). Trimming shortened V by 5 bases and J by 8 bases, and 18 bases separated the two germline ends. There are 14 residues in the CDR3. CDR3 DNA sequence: TGTGCCAGTAGTCCCGGACTGGGGTTGAAAACCCAGTACTTC. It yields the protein CASSPGLGLKTQYF.

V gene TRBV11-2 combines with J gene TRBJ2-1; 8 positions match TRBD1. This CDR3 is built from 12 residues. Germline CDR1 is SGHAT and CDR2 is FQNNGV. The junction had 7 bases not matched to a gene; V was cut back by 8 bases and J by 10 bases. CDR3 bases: TGTGCCAGCCGGCTAACAGGGGGGGAGCAGTTCTTC. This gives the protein CASRLTGGEQFF.

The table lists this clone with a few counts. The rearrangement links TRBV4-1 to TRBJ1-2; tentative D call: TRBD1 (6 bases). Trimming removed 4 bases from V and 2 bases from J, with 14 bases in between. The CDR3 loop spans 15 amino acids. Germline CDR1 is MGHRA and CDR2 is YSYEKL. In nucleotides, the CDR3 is TGCGCCAGCAGCCCCGGGACACCTTTGAACTATGGCTACACCTTC. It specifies CASSPGTPLNYGYTF.

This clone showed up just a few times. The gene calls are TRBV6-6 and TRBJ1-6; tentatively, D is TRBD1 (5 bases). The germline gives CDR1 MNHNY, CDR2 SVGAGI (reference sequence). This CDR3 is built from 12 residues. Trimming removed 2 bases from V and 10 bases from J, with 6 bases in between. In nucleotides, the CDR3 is TGTGCCAGCAGTTACGCAGGGTCACCCCTCCACTTT. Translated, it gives CASSYAGSPLHF.

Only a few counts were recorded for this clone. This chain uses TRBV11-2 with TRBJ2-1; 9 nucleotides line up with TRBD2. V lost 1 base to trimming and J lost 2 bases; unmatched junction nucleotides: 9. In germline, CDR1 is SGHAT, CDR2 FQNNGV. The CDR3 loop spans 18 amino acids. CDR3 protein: CASSLGAGGGRAYNEQFF. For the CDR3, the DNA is TGTGCCAGCAGCTTAGGAGCGGGGGGAGGGCGGGCCTACAATGAGCAGTTCTTC.

In DNA form, the CDR3 reads TGCGCCAGCAGCCAACAGCCCCTCGGGTGGGACTTGAACACTGAAGCTTTCTTT. It specifies CASSQQPLGWDLNTEAFF. The genes are TRBV4-3 and TRBJ1-1; tentative D call: TRBD1 (5 bases). Trimming cost V 2 bases and J 0 bases, with 19 bases left between them. Germline loops: CDR1 LGHNA, CDR2 YSLEER. The CDR3 runs to 18 residues.

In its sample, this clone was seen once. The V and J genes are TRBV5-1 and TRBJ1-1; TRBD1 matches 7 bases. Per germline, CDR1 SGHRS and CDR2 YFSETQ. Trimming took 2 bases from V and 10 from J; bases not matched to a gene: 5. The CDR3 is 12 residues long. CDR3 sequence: CASSFGDSLAFF. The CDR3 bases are TGCGCCAGCAGCTTCGGGGACAGTTTAGCTTTCTTT. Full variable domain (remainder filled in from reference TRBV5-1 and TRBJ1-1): KAGVTQTPRYLIKTRGQQVTLSCSPISGHRSVSWYQQTPGQGLQFLFEYFSETQRNKGNFPGRFSGRQFSNSRSEMNVSTLELGDSALYLCASSFGDSLAFFGQGTRLTVV.

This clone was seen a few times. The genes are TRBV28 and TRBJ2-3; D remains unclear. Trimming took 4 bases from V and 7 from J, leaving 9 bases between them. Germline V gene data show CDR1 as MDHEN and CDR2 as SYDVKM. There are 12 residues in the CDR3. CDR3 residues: CASSSLQNTQYF. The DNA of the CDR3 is TGTGCCAGCAGTTCCCTACAGAATACGCAGTATTTT.

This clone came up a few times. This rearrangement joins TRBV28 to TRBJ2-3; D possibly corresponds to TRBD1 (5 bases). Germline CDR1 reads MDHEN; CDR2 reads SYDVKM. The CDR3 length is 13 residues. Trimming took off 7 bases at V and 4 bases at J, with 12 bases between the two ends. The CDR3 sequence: CASTVRVADTQYF. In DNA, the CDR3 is TGTGCCAGCACGGTCAGGGTCGCAGATACGCAGTATTTT.

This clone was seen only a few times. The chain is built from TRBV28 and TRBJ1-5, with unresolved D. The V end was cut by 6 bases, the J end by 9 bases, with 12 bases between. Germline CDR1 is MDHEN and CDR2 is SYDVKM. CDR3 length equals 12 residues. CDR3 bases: TGTGCCAGCAGGCGCCCGCCCGGGCCCCAGCATTTT. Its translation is CASRRPPGPQHF.

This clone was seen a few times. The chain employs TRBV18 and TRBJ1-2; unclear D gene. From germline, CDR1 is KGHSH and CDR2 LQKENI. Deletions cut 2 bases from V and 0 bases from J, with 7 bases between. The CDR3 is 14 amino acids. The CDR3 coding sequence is TGTGCCAGCTCACCAGGGCAAGCTAACTATGGCTACACCTTC. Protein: CASSPGQANYGYTF.

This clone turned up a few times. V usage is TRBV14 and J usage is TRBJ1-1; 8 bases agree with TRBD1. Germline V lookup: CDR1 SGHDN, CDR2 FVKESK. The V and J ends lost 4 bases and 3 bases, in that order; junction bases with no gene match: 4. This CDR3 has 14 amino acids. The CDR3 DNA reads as TGTGCCAGCAGCCCTAACAGGGGGTACACTGAAGCTTTCTTT. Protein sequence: CASSPNRGYTEAFF. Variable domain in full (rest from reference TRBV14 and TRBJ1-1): EAGVTQFPSHSVIEKGQTVTLRCDPISGHDNLYWYRRVMGKEIKFLLHFVKESKQDESGMPNNRFLAERTGGTYSTLKVQPAELEDSGVYFCASSPNRGYTEAFFGQGTRLTVV.

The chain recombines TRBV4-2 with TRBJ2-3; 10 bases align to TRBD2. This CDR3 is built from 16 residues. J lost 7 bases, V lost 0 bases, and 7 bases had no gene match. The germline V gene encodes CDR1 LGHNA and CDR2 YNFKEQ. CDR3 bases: TGTGCCAGCAGCCAAGATTGGCCTAGCGGGGGAAATACGCAGTATTTT. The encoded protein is CASSQDWPSGGNTQYF.

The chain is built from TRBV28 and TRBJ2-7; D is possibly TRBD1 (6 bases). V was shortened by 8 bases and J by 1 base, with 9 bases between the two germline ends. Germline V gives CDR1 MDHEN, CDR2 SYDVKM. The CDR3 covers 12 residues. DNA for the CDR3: TGTGCCAGCGTAGGGGGTTCCTACGAGCAGTACTTC. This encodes CASVGGSYEQYF.

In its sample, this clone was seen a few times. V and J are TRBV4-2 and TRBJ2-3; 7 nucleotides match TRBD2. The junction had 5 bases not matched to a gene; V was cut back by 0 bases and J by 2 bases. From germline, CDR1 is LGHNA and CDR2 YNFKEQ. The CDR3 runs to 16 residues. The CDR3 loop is CASSQEPRGTTDTQYF. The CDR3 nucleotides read TGTGCCAGCAGCCAAGAACCGCGGGGGACCACAGATACGCAGTATTTT.

This chain's CDR3 is CASEGTGQYEQYF. The DNA of the CDR3 is TGTGCCAGCGAGGGGACAGGGCAGTACGAGCAGTACTTC. The chain is built from TRBV28 and TRBJ2-7, with 9 bases fitting TRBD1. After removal of 8 bases from V and 4 bases from J, the junction contained 6 bases not matched to a gene. Germline-derived CDR1 and CDR2 are MDHEN and SYDVKM. The CDR3 consists of 13 residues.

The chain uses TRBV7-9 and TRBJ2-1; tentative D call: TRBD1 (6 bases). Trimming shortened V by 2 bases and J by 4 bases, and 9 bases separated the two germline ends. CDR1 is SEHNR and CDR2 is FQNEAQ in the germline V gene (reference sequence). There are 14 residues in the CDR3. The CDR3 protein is CASSLLGQYNEQFF. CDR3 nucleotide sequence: TGTGCCAGCAGCTTACTCGGACAGTACAATGAGCAGTTCTTC. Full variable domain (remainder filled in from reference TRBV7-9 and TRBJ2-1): DTGVSQNPRHKITKRGQNVTFRCDPISEHNRLYWYRQTLGQGPEFLTYFQNEAQLEKSRLLSDRFSAERPKGSFSTLEIQRTEQGDSAMYLCASSLLGQYNEQFFGPGTRLTVL.

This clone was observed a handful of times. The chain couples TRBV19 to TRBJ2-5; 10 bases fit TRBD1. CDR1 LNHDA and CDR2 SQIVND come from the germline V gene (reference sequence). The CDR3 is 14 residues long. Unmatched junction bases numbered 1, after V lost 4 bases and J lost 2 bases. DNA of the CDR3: TGTGCCAGTAGTACGGGACAGGGGCAAGAGACCCAGTACTTC. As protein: CASSTGQGQETQYF.